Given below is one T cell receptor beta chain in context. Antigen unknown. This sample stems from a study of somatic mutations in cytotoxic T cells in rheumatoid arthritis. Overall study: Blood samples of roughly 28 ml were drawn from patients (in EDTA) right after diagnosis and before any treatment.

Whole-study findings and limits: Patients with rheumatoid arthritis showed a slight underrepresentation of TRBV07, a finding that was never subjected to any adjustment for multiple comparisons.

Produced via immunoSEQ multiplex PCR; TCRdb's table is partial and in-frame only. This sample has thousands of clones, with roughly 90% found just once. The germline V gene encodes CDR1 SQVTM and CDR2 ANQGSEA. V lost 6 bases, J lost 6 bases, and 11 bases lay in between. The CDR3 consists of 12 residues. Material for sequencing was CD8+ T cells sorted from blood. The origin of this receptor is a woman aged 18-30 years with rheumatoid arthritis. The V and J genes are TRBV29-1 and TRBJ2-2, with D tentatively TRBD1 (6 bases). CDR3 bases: TGCAGCGTGTACAGGGTTTCCGGGGAGCTGTTTTTT. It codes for CSVYRVSGELFF.